These 14 T cell receptor delta chains were all obtained from the same sample, sequenced in a study of Vδ1+ human thymocytes. No antigens are known for them. Overall study results and limits: Thymic TRG and TRD repertoires appeared highly polyclonal, with Gaussian CDR3 length distributions.

Sequences come from RNA converted to cDNA by reverse transcription. The CDR3 regions were amplified by multiplex PCR from V-gene primers to a constant-region primer. TCRdb re-called clones from the multiplex PCR reads using CATT. The data hold 20,000 to 25,000 delta-chain clones, with more than 8% observed a single time. Material for sequencing was Vdelta1+ gamma-delta thymocytes from the thymus. Subset specified: FACS-sorted CD3+ TCRalphabeta- TCRVdelta1+ TCRVdelta2- thymocytes. The source of these receptors is a child in the first two years of life who had congenital heart surgery.

This chain links TRDV1 with TRDJ1, with TRDD3 matching 13 bases. There are 16 residues in the CDR3. The V and J ends lost 8 bases and 2 bases, in that order; junction bases with no gene match: 8. The germline V gene encodes CDR1 TSWWSYY and CDR2 QGS. CDR3 amino acids: CALLHWGIRYTDKLIF. The CDR3 DNA reads as TGTGCTCTTCTCCACTGGGGGATACGATATACCGATAAACTCATCTTT.

This sequence joins TRDV1 and TRDJ1; D is ambiguous. The V end lost 4 bases, the J end lost 0 bases, and 15 bases lay between the germline ends. The CDR3 runs to 16 residues. Looked up from germline, CDR1 is TSWWSYY and CDR2 is QGS. The CDR3 DNA follows: TGTGCTCTTGGGGGCCGCGTCGGGCGTTACACCGATAAACTCATCTTT. It codes for CALGGRVGRYTDKLIF.

This chain connects TRDV1 to TRDJ1; D may be TRDD3 (6 bases). In germline, CDR1 is TSWWSYY, CDR2 QGS. CDR3 length: 13 residues. The V end lost 4 bases, the J end lost 4 bases, and 10 bases lay between the germline ends. The CDR3 bases are TGTGCTCTTGGGGTTCCTGGGGTCGATAAACTCATCTTT. This translates into CALGVPGVDKLIF.

By frequency in the sample, this clone is medium-sized. This chain joins TRDV2 and TRDJ1; 10 bases match TRDD3. CDR1 GEAIGNYY and CDR2 EKD come from the germline V gene. V lost 0 bases to trimming and J lost 1 base; unmatched junction nucleotides: 13. The CDR3 runs to 19 residues. CDR3 loop: CACDTGYWGISPRTDKLIF. CDR3 nucleotide sequence: TGTGCCTGTGACACCGGGTACTGGGGGATTTCCCCCCGCACCGATAAACTCATCTTT.

This sequence joins TRDV1 and TRDJ1; 11 nucleotides align to TRDD3. TCRdb records no J gene; here it was assigned by comparing the DNA to germline. The CDR3 totals 17 residues. J gave up 3 bases and V 6 bases, and 12 bases lay outside the gene matches. Germline values: CDR1 TSWWSYY, CDR2 QGS. The CDR3 sequence is CALGPTCGGYEADKLIF. In nucleotides, the CDR3 is TGTGCTCTTGGACCAACCTGTGGGGGATACGAAGCCGATAAACTCATCTTT.

A note on this clone: The sample contains more than one DNA sequence encoding this CDR3. The chain carries TRDV1 and TRDJ1, with 7 positions matching TRDD3. The J segment lost 0 bases and the V segment lost 1 base, leaving 20 bases of the junction unmatched. The CDR3 runs 21 residues. Germline V gene sequence: CDR1 TSWWSYY, CDR2 QGS. The CDR3: CALGEHSLPGGPCKYTDKLIF. DNA of the CDR3: TGTGCTCTTGGGGAACATTCACTCCCTGGGGGGCCTTGTAAGTACACCGATAAACTCATCTTT.

In this sample, this clone turned up a few times. This chain connects TRDV1 to TRDJ1, with 10 bases that match TRDD3. The CDR3 extends over 17 amino acids. The V and J ends lost 4 bases and 9 bases, in that order; junction bases with no gene match: 17. The germline CDR1 and CDR2 sequences are TSWWSYY and QGS. CDR3 nucleotides: TGTGCTCTTGGGGCATCCCTATACTGGGGGATCAAGGACGAACTCATCTTT. It codes for CALGASLYWGIKDELIF.

The V gene lacks a call, and TRDJ1 is the J gene; the table assigns TRDD3, which was not confirmed against the DNA. This CDR3 comprises 16 residues. CDR3 in amino acids: CALGELLGDTSDKLIF. The CDR3 DNA sequence: TGTGCTCTTGGGGAACTACTGGGGGATACATCCGATAAACTCATCTTT.

The rearrangement uses TRDV1 and TRDJ1, with 9 bases fitting TRDD3. The trim removed 0 bases at V and 3 bases at J, leaving 17 bases unmatched. CDR3 length: 20 residues. Germline V gene lookup returns CDR1 TSWWSYY and CDR2 QGS. DNA of the CDR3: TGTGCTCTTGGGGAACTAGGGTATGCCTACCCGACTGGGGGACCCGATAAACTCATCTTT. It yields the protein CALGELGYAYPTGGPDKLIF.

This clone was counted between two and nine times. The V and J genes are TRDV1 and TRDJ1, with no clear D. The germline V gene encodes CDR1 TSWWSYY and CDR2 QGS. V dropped 8 bases and J dropped 0 bases, with 10 bases sitting between them. CDR3 length: 13 residues. The CDR3 DNA sequence: TGTGCTCTTTGGTGGCCCTACACCGATAAACTCATCTTT. This translates into CALWWPYTDKLIF.

This chain uses TRDV1 with TRDJ2, with 9 bases that match TRDD3. Germline matching of the DNA provided the J gene here, since TCRdb leaves it blank. Germline assignment: CDR1 TSWWSYY and CDR2 QGS. The CDR3 is 24 amino acids. Trimming cost V 6 bases and J 0 bases; bases outside gene matches: 29. The chain's CDR3 is CALGPPPYSVSGDTPLALTAQLFF. In DNA form, the CDR3 reads TGTGCTCTTGGTCCCCCACCCTATTCTGTCAGTGGGGATACGCCCTTAGCTTTGACAGCACAACTCTTCTTT.

This clone was seen only a few times. The chain recombines TRDV1 with TRDJ1; the D gene is possibly TRDD3 (6 bases). Germline CDR1 and CDR2: TSWWSYY and QGS. Trimming removed 0 bases at V and 0 bases at J, with 20 bases between. This CDR3 has 19 residues. CDR3 region: CALGELGQGLGAYTDKLIF. In DNA form, the CDR3 reads TGTGCTCTTGGGGAACTTGGGCAGGGACTGGGAGCCTACACCGATAAACTCATCTTT.

This clone has only a few counts. V usage is TRDV1 and J usage is TRDJ1; a possible D gene is TRDD2 (6 bases). V was shortened by 5 bases and J by 2 bases, with 18 bases between the two germline ends. This CDR3 region has 16 residues. Germline V gene sequence: CDR1 TSWWSYY, CDR2 QGS. The CDR3 DNA is TGTGCTCTTGGGAAACCCCTCCTACCGTGGACCGATAAACTCATCTTT. It is translated as CALGKPLLPWTDKLIF.

This rearrangement joins TRDV1 to TRDJ1, with D possibly TRDD3 on 5 matching bases. Germline V CDR1 and CDR2: TSWWSYY, QGS. The ends were cut back, 2 bases at V and 9 bases at J, with 22 bases in the middle. There are 16 residues in the CDR3. The chain's CDR3 is CALGEGGLEPLDELIF. The CDR3 nucleotides are TGTGCTCTTGGGGAAGGGGGCCTAGAACCCTTGGACGAACTCATCTTT.